A selection of T cell receptor beta chains follows, all from one sample in a study of T cells after yellow fever vaccination. TCRdb reprocessed the 5' RACE reads with MiXCR, giving one entry per CDR3 protein. The table lists about 210,000 distinct CDR3 sequences, more than 3% of them singletons. The sequences come from CD4+ T cells sorted from PBMCs, collected 10 days after the yellow fever booster vaccination. These receptors were obtained from a man in his late teens or twenties who received the YFV17D yellow fever vaccine. Both conserved end residues are part of each CDR3.

V gene: TRBV12-3/TRBV12-4; CDR3 protein: CASTYGGTTTGELFF
V gene: TRBV5-5; CDR3 protein: CASSLGQMGNTEAFF
V gene: TRBV3-1; CDR3 protein: CASSLQAVTQYF
V gene: TRBV5-4; CDR3 protein: CASSPEGRLGQVGQYF
V gene: TRBV1; CDR3 protein: CTSSQDGTYGNYGYTF
V gene: TRBV6-5; CDR3 protein: CASSFNSPGQGYGYTF
V gene: TRBV7-9; CDR3 protein: CASSPMGPAGNTEAFF
V gene: TRBV10-3; CDR3 protein: CAISDWSGGTNTEAFF
V gene: TRBV5-5; CDR3 protein: CASSSLSDEQFF
V gene: TRBV7-2; CDR3 protein: CASSSLVRHEQFF
V gene: TRBV6-2/TRBV6-3; CDR3 protein: CASSYAWLPNEQFF
V gene: TRBV7-3; CDR3 protein: CASSPRGPGYEQFF
V gene: TRBV5-1; CDR3 protein: CASSFLGMGDTEAFF
V gene: TRBV20-1; CDR3 protein: CSARVPLGTGELFF
V gene: TRBV5-5; CDR3 protein: CASSFWPNDDRAIGEQYF
V gene: TRBV29-1; CDR3 protein: CSVDRDLNTQYF
V gene: TRBV12-3/TRBV12-4; CDR3 protein: CASSLTRDRGLRAQYF
V gene: TRBV18; CDR3 protein: CASSPSRGTDTQYF
V gene: TRBV11-2; CDR3 protein: CASSPNPSGGSYNEQFF
V gene: TRBV29-1; CDR3 protein: CSVDPSSTDTQYF
V gene: TRBV5-1; CDR3 protein: CASSLASGNYGYTF
V gene: TRBV6-5; CDR3 protein: CASSPRLENTEAFF